This T cell receptor (beta chain) was recorded in a study of HIV-infected children after antiretroviral therapy interruption. In its sample, this clonotype was seen many times. J was trimmed by 0 bases and V by 3 bases; bases with no gene match: 5. CDR3 length: 16 amino acids. Germline V gene data show CDR1 as DFQATT and CDR2 as SNEGSKA (reference sequence). Treatment in this sample: PENTA 11 planned treatment interruption arm or continuous ART arm. Naive CD4+ CD45RA+ CD45RO- T cells were sorted from thawed PBMCs. The TCR library was built from RNA with a 3' RACE protocol and unique molecular identifiers. TCRdb itself ran the 3' RACE reads through MiXCR, one entry per CDR3 protein. Here the sample spans around 40,000 distinct CDR3 sequences, about 7% being singletons.

The source was CD45RA+ CD4+ T cells from PBMCs, pooled from several time points, collected from a donor given antiretroviral therapy, either interrupted or continuous. Subset indicated: naive CD4+ CD45RA+ CD45RO- T cells. J is TRBJ2-4 and V is TRBV20-1; 10 bases match TRBD2. The TCR originated in a pool of human donors with HIV. The DNA for the CDR3 is TGCAGTGCTAGGGGTACTAGCGGGATAGCCAAAAACATTCAGTACTTC. Amino acids: CSARGTSGIAKNIQYF.